This TCR beta chain came from a study of patients and donors after allogeneic stem cell transplantation. The CDR3 contains 15 residues. Trimming stripped 5 bases from V and 2 bases from J, with 15 bases between. The germline V gene encodes CDR1 MNHNS and CDR2 SASEGT. TCRdb recomputed calls from the RT-PCR reads with MiXCR, one row per CDR3 protein. The sample records 400,000 to 450,000 distinct CDR3 sequences, around 16% being singletons. This chain joins TRBV6-1 and TRBJ1-2, with D tentatively TRBD1 (6 bases). The TCR was taken from a human donor who was either an allogeneic HSCT recipient or a stem cell or donor lymphocyte infusion donor (not recorded which). It is not recorded whose cells these are; they may come from a transplant donor. Sequencing was done on a sample of blood, either unsorted or a sorted T cell fraction (not recorded which). The CDR3 DNA reads TGTGCCAGCAGTAAGCGGACAGCCTCAAACTATGGCTACACCTTC. It encodes CASSKRTASNYGYTF.